Listed here are 13 T cell receptor beta chains from one sample, sequenced in a study of blood T cells in healthy people across ages. PCR was performed a second time for 7 to 11 cycles using a sample-barcoded 5' primer and a J-beta primer mix. TCRdb independently ran MiXCR on the 5' RACE reads; one entry per CDR3 protein. The profile shows around 900,000 distinct CDR3 sequences, 45% to 60% of them singletons. The sequenced sample consisted of blood. These receptors were obtained from an older woman in good health.

The chain's CDR3 is CASGRRTSEYEQYF. Here the CDR3 DNA reads TGTGCCAGCGGACGGAGGACTAGCGAGTACGAGCAGTACTTC. V gene TRBV2 combines with J gene TRBJ2-7; 9 positions match TRBD2. The CDR3 is 14 amino acids. Germline trimming cut 8 bases from V and 4 bases from J; bases unmatched to any gene: 9. The germline V gene encodes CDR1 SNHLY and CDR2 FYNNEI.

The chain combines TRBV7-9 with TRBJ2-5; D is uncertain. The CDR3 consists of 15 residues. Germline CDR1 is SEHNR and CDR2 is FQNEAQ (reference sequence). The V end was cut by 5 bases, the J end by 2 bases, with 15 bases between. CDR3 amino acids: CASSVFRTEQETQYF. CDR3 nucleotide sequence: TGTGCCAGCAGCGTTTTTCGCACGGAGCAAGAGACCCAGTACTTC.

This clonotype turned up a few times. The gene calls are TRBV5-1 and TRBJ2-7; D not certain. Germline-derived CDR1 and CDR2 are SGHRS and YFSETQ. Between the trimmed V and J ends, which lost 4 bases and 2 bases, there was a span of 16 bases. The CDR3 totals 15 residues. Here the CDR3 DNA reads TGCGCCAGCAGCGAACAGCGAGCGACCACCTACGAGCAGTACTTC. Protein: CASSEQRATTYEQYF.

Comments on this clonotype: An end of the junction does not agree with germline; a read error may underlie this. The chain recombines TRBV20-1 with TRBJ2-7, with 8 positions matching TRBD1. There are 13 residues in the CDR3. Germline lookup yields CDR1 DFQATT and CDR2 SNEGSKA (reference sequence). The CDR3 sequence is CSAEGQGAFEQYF. The CDR3 bases are TGCAGTGCCGAGGGGCAGGGGGCGTTCGAGCAGTACTTT.

This clonotype has a handful of counts. The V gene is TRBV7-2, the J gene TRBJ2-5; D gene uncertain. The better agreement between TRBJ2-7 and the DNA end casts doubt on the J call. CDR1 is SGHTA, CDR2 FQGNSA, per germline. The CDR3 consists of 13 residues. The CDR3 nucleotides read TGTGCCAGCAGCCTTAGGTGGACCTACGAGCAGTACTTC. Translation: CASSLRWTYEQYF.

The chain combines TRBV10-3 with TRBJ2-3; D possibly corresponds to TRBD2 (5 bases). The V end was cut by 6 bases, the J end by 7 bases, with 17 bases between. The CDR3 spans 14 residues. CDR1 and CDR2 from the germline V gene are ENHRY and SYGVKD. CDR3 nucleotides: TGTGCCATCAGCCCGGAGCGGTCCATGCATACGCAGTATTTT. Translating it yields CAISPERSMHTQYF.

This clonotype was observed a few times. This rearrangement joins TRBV5-5 to TRBJ2-6; the match to TRBD1 covers 8 bases. The CDR3 has 16 residues. The trim removed 4 bases at V and 2 bases at J, leaving 5 bases unmatched. Germline loops: CDR1 SGHKS, CDR2 YYEKEE (reference sequence). This CDR3 reads CASSEDRVAGANVLTF. The CDR3 DNA follows: TGTGCCAGCAGCGAGGACAGGGTAGCTGGGGCCAACGTCCTGACTTTC.

This clonotype was picked up a small number of times. The chain joins TRBV7-2 to TRBJ2-1, with a weak D call TRBD2 (6 bases). This CDR3 contains 15 residues. Germline V CDR1 and CDR2: SGHTA, FQGNSA. V lost 5 bases and J lost 3, with 14 bases in between. Here the CDR3 DNA reads TGTGCCAGCAGCCCAACCGGGACTTACTACAATGAGCAGTTCTTC. Its protein product is CASSPTGTYYNEQFF.

The chain couples TRBV10-3 to TRBJ2-7; D unclear. The end of the DNA is better explained by TRBJ2-5, so the J call may be wrong. This CDR3 comprises 14 residues. CDR1 ENHRY and CDR2 SYGVKD come from the germline V gene. The CDR3 reads CAISEGPARETQYF. CDR3 DNA sequence: TGTGCCATCAGTGAGGGACCGGCCCGCGAGACCCAGTACTTC.

This clonotype was observed a few times. The chain combines TRBV28 with TRBJ1-4; D is unresolved. The CDR3 loop spans 12 amino acids. CDR1 and CDR2 (germline): MDHEN, SYDVKM. V was trimmed by 4 bases and J by 8 bases, leaving 8 bases between them. This chain's CDR3 is CASSSVQEKLFF. The CDR3 bases are TGTGCCAGCAGTTCCGTCCAAGAAAAACTGTTTTTT.

The sample holds many counts of this clonotype. V and J are TRBV27 and TRBJ2-1; no reliable D call. The CDR3 sequence is 13 residues long. The germline gives CDR1 MNHEY, CDR2 SMNVEV (reference sequence). V lost 4 bases to trimming and J lost 0 bases, with 4 bases between them. DNA for the CDR3: TGTGCCAGCAGTTCAAGCTCCTACAATGAGCAGTTCTTC. It yields the protein CASSSSSYNEQFF.

This clonotype was observed a single time. This rearrangement joins TRBV4-2 to TRBJ1-6; possibly TRBD1 for D (5 bases). The CDR3 covers 17 residues. V lost 0 bases to trimming and J lost 4 bases, with 13 bases between them. Per germline, CDR1 LGHNA and CDR2 YNFKEQ. CDR3 nucleotide sequence: TGTGCCAGCAGCCAAGATCCGTCTGGGGGATATAATTCACCCCTCCACTTT. Translated, it gives CASSQDPSGGYNSPLHF.

This clonotype has a single count. The chain recombines TRBV12-3 or TRBV12-4 with TRBJ1-2; D is perhaps TRBD1 (6 bases). The CDR3 consists of 15 residues. V gave up 3 bases and J gave up 4 bases, with 15 bases separating them. In DNA, the CDR3 is TGTGCCAGCAGTTTTGCAGGGGTGAACTCCTATGGCTACACCTTC. This encodes CASSFAGVNSYGYTF.